A selection of T cell receptor beta chains follows, all from one sample in a study of cytomegalovirus exposure and HLA in healthy donors. The repertoire was sequenced with immunoSEQ multiplex PCR; TCRdb's copy has only in-frame clones and lacks some. This table holds 150,000 or so clones, 70% to 80% found once. Sequencing was done on a sample of PBMCs. These receptors came from a man in his thirties or forties in good health and CMV-seropositive. The CDR3 runs from the conserved cysteine through the conserved F or W. Each record gives: clone size, CDR3 length, V gene, CDR3 protein. Rows give clone size only sometimes, using once, few, many, or a class for an expanded clone.

clone_size: -; cdr3_length: 14; v_call: TRBV27; cdr3_aa: CASSFEGRDTEAFF
clone_size: -; cdr3_length: 15; v_call: TRBV7-6; cdr3_aa: CASSGTGTSTFEQFF
clone_size: -; cdr3_length: 14; v_call: TRBV6-1; cdr3_aa: CASSRTSGSDEQFF
clone_size: -; cdr3_length: 15; v_call: TRBV5-6; cdr3_aa: CASSLASGSTDTQYF
clone_size: -; cdr3_length: 16; v_call: TRBV11-2; cdr3_aa: CASSLKGQSIATEAFF
clone_size: -; cdr3_length: 22; v_call: TRBV12-5; cdr3_aa: CASGLSTWLGQIGRSSYNEQFF
clone_size: -; cdr3_length: 20; v_call: TRBV4-2; cdr3_aa: CASSQDQGLAAYPPVNEQFF
clone_size: -; cdr3_length: 14; v_call: TRBV21-1; cdr3_aa: CASSKPGSSYEQYF
clone_size: -; cdr3_length: 14; v_call: TRBV6-1; cdr3_aa: CASSGGGDTDTQYF
clone_size: -; cdr3_length: 16; v_call: TRBV5-1; cdr3_aa: CASSFTGDIMSTEAFF
clone_size: -; cdr3_length: 16; v_call: TRBV6-1; cdr3_aa: CASSEASGGATDTQYF
clone_size: -; cdr3_length: 16; v_call: TRBV4-1; cdr3_aa: CASSPSVAGEANEQFF
clone_size: -; cdr3_length: 15; v_call: TRBV4-3; cdr3_aa: CASSQLTGGRETQYF
clone_size: -; cdr3_length: 16; v_call: TRBV19; cdr3_aa: CASSILWTGGTGELFF
clone_size: -; cdr3_length: 18; v_call: TRBV28; cdr3_aa: CASSLKRPVPGQPRGYTF
clone_size: few; cdr3_length: 13; v_call: TRBV19; cdr3_aa: CASIGTTNYGYTF
clone_size: once; cdr3_length: 15; v_call: TRBV7-2; cdr3_aa: CASSLLWKRAGEQYF
clone_size: few; cdr3_length: 15; v_call: TRBV11-2; cdr3_aa: CASSLSRGGLGEQFF
clone_size: -; cdr3_length: 16; v_call: TRBV28; cdr3_aa: CASSSNPGQGARKLFF
clone_size: -; cdr3_length: 14; v_call: TRBV7-3; cdr3_aa: CASSPQGGDYGYTF
clone_size: once; cdr3_length: 14; v_call: TRBV5-1; cdr3_aa: CASSEGSTLAGIDF
clone_size: -; cdr3_length: 14; v_call: TRBV6-6; cdr3_aa: CASSPGSYNYGYTF